Listed here is a single T cell receptor beta chain. This sample stems from a study of blood T cell repertoires in COVID-19. On the study more broadly: T cells, B-cell-depleted T cells, or PBMCs supplied cDNA or gDNA.

In germline, CDR1 is SGHTA, CDR2 FQGNSA. Trimming shortened V by 4 bases and J by 6 bases, and 9 bases separated the two germline ends. The CDR3 covers 13 residues. TCRdb's copy holds only in-frame clones and misses some; the assay was immunoSEQ multiplex PCR. The sample gives more than 85,000 clones, approximately 70% of which show up once; around 7.3% is in the top ten. This clonotype was obtained from a woman in her sixties with acute or convalescent COVID-19. Source material: peripheral blood. The rearrangement links TRBV7-2 to TRBJ2-2, with TRBD2 as a possible D gene (6 bases). CDR3 in DNA: TGTGCCAGCAGCTCGCCGGGGGCCGGGGAGCTGTTTTTT. This codes for CASSSPGAGELFF.